This TCR beta chain was retrieved from a study of CD8 T cells in Susac syndrome. Germline CDR1 SQVTM, CDR2 ANQGSEA. The CDR3 is made up of 13 amino acids. V shed 6 bases and J shed 5 bases, with 14 bases lying between them. RNA amounts of about 0.5 to 1 ug underwent reverse transcription with random hexamers. A multiplex approach, immunoSEQ multiplex PCR, amplified TCR beta CDR3 across 54 Vbeta and 13 Jbeta. TCRdb independently ran MiXCR on the immunoSEQ multiplex PCR reads; one entry per CDR3 protein. The table records roughly 70,000 distinct CDR3 sequences, 96% of them present only once. The CD8+ and CD4+ T cells were negatively isolated, with the TEMRA cells enriched by FACS.

The TCR sequence derives from a human donor with multiple sclerosis. The specimen sequenced was CD4+ T cells from PBMCs. J is TRBJ2-1 and V is TRBV29-1; either TRBD1 or TRBD2 may fit D (5 bases each). CDR3 sequence: CSVAGTLNNEQFF. In nucleotides, the CDR3 is TGCAGCGTCGCCGGGACGTTAAACAATGAGCAGTTCTTC.